The T cell receptor beta chain under discussion was sequenced for a study of PD-1 blockade in classical Hodgkin lymphoma. Time point in this sample: newly diagnosed, previously untreated cHL patient sample. Comparison samples consisted of PBMCs from newly diagnosed, untreated classical Hodgkin lymphoma. Sequencing was performed with immunoSEQ multiplex PCR; in TCRdb, only in-frame clones are kept and a portion is missing. The sample has approximately 17,000 clones, approximately 85% seen once. Overall study results and limits: TCR diversity at baseline was reported to be reduced in newly diagnosed patients relative to healthy donors.

On this clone: No antigen is known for it.

The sequenced sample consisted of peripheral blood mononuclear cells (PBMCs). This receptor was taken from a human donor with classical Hodgkin lymphoma.

CDR3 nucleotide sequence: TGTGCCAGCAAAGACCTCACTGAAGCTTTCTTT. Amino acid sequence: CASKDLTEAFF. V is TRBV2 and J is TRBJ1-1; D not resolved. V lost 7 bases and J 4 bases, leaving 7 bases between the germline ends. The CDR3 has 11 amino acids. Germline loops: CDR1 SNHLY, CDR2 FYNNEI.